Following are 29 T cell receptor beta chains from one sample sequenced in a study of control samples from healthy donors and cancer patients. Sequencing used immunoSEQ multiplex PCR; TCRdb keeps in-frame clones, though not all of them. The top ten hold 40% of the sample, which has around 130,000 clones, around 92% seen once. Source material: blood. Source of these receptors: a man between 50 and 59 years old in good health.

The rearrangement links TRBV5-1 to TRBJ1-1, with 11 bases fitting TRBD1. CDR3 length equals 15 residues. In germline, CDR1 is SGHRS, CDR2 YFSETQ. V gave up 3 bases and J gave up 2 bases; unmatched junction bases: 3. CDR3 bases: TGCGCCAGCAGCTGGGGGACAGGGGGAAACACTGAAGCTTTCTTT. Encoded protein: CASSWGTGGNTEAFF.

This clone has only one observation. DNA for the CDR3: TGTGCCATCAGTCAGGGGGGAGATGGAAATCAGCCCCAGCATTTT. Translating gives CAISQGGDGNQPQHF. This chain uses TRBV10-3 with TRBJ1-5, with 7 bases fitting TRBD1. CDR1 ENHRY and CDR2 SYGVKD come from the germline V gene. The CDR3 consists of 15 residues. V shed 5 bases and J 4 bases; nucleotides not matched to a gene: 8.

This chain connects TRBV6-1 to TRBJ2-1; 8 nucleotides align to TRBD2. Germline lookup yields CDR1 MNHNS and CDR2 SASEGT. The CDR3 runs to 15 residues. The ends lost 3 bases at V and 4 bases at J; junction bases unmatched: 5. The CDR3 nucleotides are TGTGCCAGCAGTGATCAATCGGGGGGGTACAATGAGCAGTTCTTC. It specifies CASSDQSGGYNEQFF.

This chain links TRBV30 with TRBJ1-1; possibly TRBD1 for D (5 bases). Trimming pared 0 bases from V and 3 bases from J, leaving 8 bases between. CDR1 is GTSNPN, CDR2 SVGIG, per germline (reference sequence). The CDR3 loop spans 13 amino acids. CDR3 amino acids: CAWSVGGYTEAFF. In nucleotides, the CDR3 is TGTGCCTGGAGTGTCGGGGGATACACTGAAGCTTTCTTT.

The V call is TRBV7-2, the J call TRBJ2-3, with 8 positions matching TRBD1. The V segment lost 3 bases and the J segment 6 bases; nucleotides outside the gene matches: 5. The CDR3 runs 14 residues. Germline V gene data show CDR1 as SGHTA and CDR2 as FQGNSA. CDR3 sequence reads: CASSLTGAPDTQYF. DNA for the CDR3: TGTGCCAGCAGCTTGACAGGGGCGCCGGATACGCAGTATTTT.

The V gene is TRBV7-2, the J gene TRBJ1-2; D uncertain. The V end lost 5 bases, the J end lost 2 bases, and 9 bases lay between the germline ends. The germline gives CDR1 SGHTA, CDR2 FQGNSA. The CDR3 loop spans 13 amino acids. CDR3 in amino acids: CASSPDGNYGYTF. Here the CDR3 DNA reads TGTGCCAGCAGCCCCGACGGAAACTATGGCTACACCTTC. The variable domain in full, with the rest retrieved from reference TRBV7-2 and TRBJ1-2, is GAGVSQSPSNKVTEKGKDVELRCDPISGHTALYWYRQSLGQGLEFLIYFQGNSAPDKSGLPSDRFSAERTGGSVSTLTIQRTQQEDSAVYLCASSPDGNYGYTFGSGTRLTVV.

This clone was counted only a few times. The chain links TRBV5-4 to TRBJ1-2; a weak D match, TRBD1 (5 bases). Trimming shortened V by 0 bases and J by 6 bases, and 6 bases separated the two germline ends. Germline V lookup: CDR1 SGHNT, CDR2 YYREEE (reference sequence). There are 12 residues in the CDR3. This CDR3 is CASSLEGDGYTF. CDR3 DNA: TGTGCCAGCAGCTTGGAAGGGGATGGCTACACCTTC. The full variable domain, its missing parts supplied by reference TRBV5-4 and TRBJ1-2, is ETGVTQSPTHLIKTRGQQVTLRCSSQSGHNTVSWYQQALGQGPQFIFQYYREEENGRGNFPPRFSGLQFPNYSSELNVNALELDDSALYLCASSLEGDGYTFGSGTRLTVV.

The chain links TRBV2 to TRBJ2-1; 8 bases fit TRBD2. V lost 4 bases to trimming and J lost 3 bases; unmatched junction nucleotides: 5. CDR3 length: 15 amino acids. Germline lookup yields CDR1 SNHLY and CDR2 FYNNEI. The CDR3 DNA sequence: TGTGCCAGCAGTGTATTCGGGGGGGACTACAATGAGCAGTTCTTC. This gives the protein CASSVFGGDYNEQFF.

V usage is TRBV11-2 and J usage is TRBJ1-4, with D tentatively TRBD1 (6 bases). CDR1 SGHAT and CDR2 FQNNGV come from the germline V gene. The CDR3 totals 14 residues. The V and J ends lost 5 bases and 5 bases respectively, with 12 bases between them. CDR3 DNA: TGTGCCAGCAGCGCCGGGACAAGGAATGAAAAACTGTTTTTT. Translation: CASSAGTRNEKLFF.

The chain recombines TRBV2 with TRBJ1-5; 7 nucleotides match TRBD1. The CDR3 is 15 residues long. Germline trimming cut 4 bases from V and 4 bases from J; bases unmatched to any gene: 7. The germline CDR1 and CDR2 sequences are SNHLY and FYNNEI. CDR3 nucleotides: TGTGCCAGCAGTGGGGAGACAGGGCTGAATCAGCCCCAGCATTTT. Translating it yields CASSGETGLNQPQHF.

Turning to this clone: At the DNA level, this CDR3 is encoded by other sequences in the same sample as well. This sequence joins TRBV18 and TRBJ1-1; the match to TRBD1 covers 12 bases. CDR1 and CDR2 from the germline V gene are KGHSH and LQKENI. CDR3 length: 17 residues. Unmatched junction bases numbered 9, after V lost 2 bases and J lost 5 bases. CDR3 sequence (DNA): TGTGCCAGCTCACCATCTCGGGACAGGGGGCGGGGGACTGAAGCTTTCTTT. It is translated as CASSPSRDRGRGTEAFF. The whole variable domain, filled in from reference TRBV18 and TRBJ1-1, reads NAGVMQNPRHLVRRRGQEARLRCSPMKGHSHVYWYRQLPEEGLKFMVYLQKENIIDESGMPKERFSAEFPKEGPSILRIQQVVRGDSAAYFCASSPSRDRGRGTEAFFGQGTRLTVV.

The chain has TRBV7-9 and TRBJ2-7, with D perhaps TRBD2 (5 bases). V was pared by 3 bases and J by 3 bases, with 6 bases between. The CDR3 has 12 amino acids. Germline CDR1 reads SEHNR; CDR2 reads FQNEAQ (reference sequence). The CDR3 loop reads CASSFRDYEQYF. The CDR3 DNA reads TGTGCCAGCAGCTTTCGGGACTACGAGCAGTACTTC.

This chain joins TRBV5-4 and TRBJ1-3; D remains unclear. Between the trimmed V and J ends, which lost 4 bases and 2 bases, there was a span of 13 bases. Germline-derived CDR1 and CDR2 are SGHNT and YYREEE (reference sequence). This CDR3 region has 15 residues. The CDR3 loop is CASSDPLGTGNTIYF. The CDR3 DNA is TGTGCCAGCAGCGACCCACTCGGAACTGGAAACACCATATATTTT.

This clone was detected only once. The chain recombines TRBV20-1 with TRBJ2-3; 9 nucleotides match TRBD2. Trimming removed 3 bases from V and 6 bases from J; junction bases left unmatched: 13. The germline V gene has CDR1 DFQATT and CDR2 SNEGSKA (reference sequence). CDR3 length: 16 residues. This CDR3 reads CSASLRGGGHADTQYF. The CDR3 DNA sequence: TGCAGTGCTAGTTTGCGGGGGGGTGGGCACGCTGATACGCAGTATTTT.

This sequence joins TRBV2 and TRBJ1-5; 11 bases line up with TRBD1. Per germline, CDR1 SNHLY and CDR2 FYNNEI. The ends lost 0 bases at V and 1 base at J; junction bases unmatched: 8. This CDR3 spans 19 amino acids. The CDR3 DNA sequence: TGTGCCAGCAGTGAAGCGGGGACAGGGGGACGATGGAGCAATCAGCCCCAGCATTTT. It codes for CASSEAGTGGRWSNQPQHF. Full variable domain (remainder filled in from reference TRBV2 and TRBJ1-5): EPEVTQTPSHQVTQMGQEVILRCVPISNHLYFYWYRQILGQKVEFLVSFYNNEISEKSEIFDDQFSVERPDGSNFTLKIRSTKLEDSAMYFCASSEAGTGGRWSNQPQHFGDGTRLSIL.

This clone was picked up one time. This rearrangement joins TRBV30 to TRBJ1-1; D is unresolved. The CDR3 loop spans 13 amino acids. Trimming took off 7 bases at V and 4 bases at J, with 16 bases between the two ends. Germline loops: CDR1 GTSNPN, CDR2 SVGIG (reference sequence). Written as DNA, the CDR3 is TGTGCCTTGGAGAGTCAGGAGTCCACTGAAGCTTTCTTT. Protein sequence: CALESQESTEAFF.

The CDR3 sequence: CASKITGQENTEAFF. Written as DNA, the CDR3 is TGTGCCAGCAAAATAACGGGACAGGAGAACACTGAAGCTTTCTTT. This rearrangement joins TRBV2 to TRBJ1-1; 8 bases are shared with TRBD1. In germline, CDR1 is SNHLY, CDR2 FYNNEI. The CDR3 sequence is 15 residues long. Trimming removed 7 bases from V and 1 base from J; junction bases left unmatched: 8. Variable domain in full (rest from reference TRBV2 and TRBJ1-1): EPEVTQTPSHQVTQMGQEVILRCVPISNHLYFYWYRQILGQKVEFLVSFYNNEISEKSEIFDDQFSVERPDGSNFTLKIRSTKLEDSAMYFCASKITGQENTEAFFGQGTRLTVV.

The rearrangement uses TRBV6-5 and TRBJ1-5, with 8 nucleotides matching TRBD1. J was trimmed by 0 bases and V by 7 bases; bases with no gene match: 5. The CDR3 has 15 amino acids. CDR1 MNHEY and CDR2 SVGAGI come from the germline V gene. The CDR3 DNA reads TGTGCCAGCACTCGACAGGGGACTAGCAATCAGCCCCAGCATTTT. This translates into CASTRQGTSNQPQHF.

The J gene is TRBJ1-1, the V gene TRBV28; D may be TRBD1 (6 bases). CDR1 is MDHEN and CDR2 is SYDVKM in the germline V gene. V lost 3 bases to trimming and J lost 2 bases, with 19 bases between them. This CDR3 comprises 17 residues. As DNA, the CDR3 is TGTGCCAGCAGTTTTTCCCGTTCGAGGGGGGCCAACACTGAAGCTTTCTTT. Residues: CASSFSRSRGANTEAFF.

The genes are TRBV7-2 and TRBJ2-5; 11 positions match TRBD2. The CDR3 consists of 17 residues. Looked up from germline, CDR1 is SGHTA and CDR2 is FQGNSA. The J segment lost 2 bases and the V segment lost 2 bases, leaving 7 bases of the junction unmatched. The CDR3 nucleotides read TGTGCCAGCAGCTTAACAATGATAGCGGGGGGGCAAGAGACCCAGTACTTC. Translation gives CASSLTMIAGGQETQYF.

The chain recombines TRBV7-2 with TRBJ2-3; D gene uncertain. Germline-derived CDR1 and CDR2 are SGHTA and FQGNSA. The CDR3 sequence is 15 residues long. Deletions cut 4 bases from V and 1 base from J, with 12 bases between. This chain's CDR3 is CASSSWPTGTDTQYF. Here the CDR3 DNA reads TGTGCCAGCAGCTCGTGGCCTACCGGCACAGATACGCAGTATTTT.

This chain links TRBV2 with TRBJ1-1, with D maybe TRBD1 (6 bases). The CDR3 length is 16 residues. The ends were cut back, 1 base at V and 3 bases at J, with 15 bases in the middle. Germline values: CDR1 SNHLY, CDR2 FYNNEI. The CDR3 DNA sequence: TGTGCCAGCAGTGAAGGGTGGGGGGCCCTTCACACTGAAGCTTTCTTT. Translating gives CASSEGWGALHTEAFF.

The chain employs TRBV7-9 and TRBJ2-7; TRBD2 matches 7 bases. Germline V gene sequence: CDR1 SEHNR, CDR2 FQNEAQ (reference sequence). The CDR3 consists of 16 residues. V was clipped by 5 bases and J by 1 base; unmatched bases: 11. This CDR3 reads CASSPLGLGASYEQYF. DNA for the CDR3: TGTGCCAGCAGCCCGTTAGGACTAGGGGCTTCCTACGAGCAGTACTTC.

The J gene is TRBJ1-1, the V gene TRBV7-6, with a weak D call TRBD1 (5 bases). V lost 1 base to trimming and J lost 6 bases, with 15 bases between them. The CDR3 has 15 amino acids. Germline V gene data show CDR1 as SGHVS and CDR2 as FNYEAQ. Here the CDR3 reads CASSLGGGRFAEAFF. The CDR3 DNA sequence: TGTGCCAGCAGCTTAGGGGGGGGGAGGTTCGCTGAAGCTTTCTTT.

V gene TRBV6-6 combines with J gene TRBJ2-7; perhaps TRBD2 as D (5 bases). V lost 10 bases, J lost 3 bases, and 16 bases lay in between. CDR1 and CDR2 from the germline V gene are MNHNY and SVGAGI (reference sequence). This CDR3 spans 13 amino acids. The CDR3 region is CATRPGNLYEQYF. CDR3 nucleotide sequence: TGTGCCACCAGACCCGGGAACCTCTACGAGCAGTACTTC.

J is TRBJ2-1 and V is TRBV27, with 11 bases fitting TRBD1. CDR1 MNHEY and CDR2 SMNVEV come from the germline V gene (reference sequence). This CDR3 is 15 amino acids long. The V and J ends lost 2 bases and 5 bases, in that order; junction bases with no gene match: 2. The CDR3 DNA sequence: TGTGCCAGCAGTTTAGGGACAGGGGGACACAATGAGCAGTTCTTC. Its translation: CASSLGTGGHNEQFF.

This chain links TRBV7-9 with TRBJ1-1; D perhaps matches TRBD1 (5 bases). Germline assignment: CDR1 SEHNR and CDR2 FQNEAQ (reference sequence). The CDR3 is 14 residues long. Trimming took off 2 bases at V and 5 bases at J, with 12 bases between the two ends. The CDR3 DNA reads TGTGCCAGCAGCTTAATGGCAGGGAATACTGAAGCTTTCTTT. Its translation is CASSLMAGNTEAFF.

V is TRBV18 and J is TRBJ2-2, with D possibly being TRBD1 (5 bases). Trimming took off 7 bases at V and 0 bases at J, with 12 bases between the two ends. Per the germline V gene, CDR1 is KGHSH and CDR2 is LQKENI. The CDR3 length is 15 residues. The CDR3: CASLTAGSNTGELFF. In DNA, the CDR3 is TGTGCCAGCTTAACCGCAGGGTCGAACACCGGGGAGCTGTTTTTT.

This chain uses TRBV7-8 with TRBJ2-5; TRBD2 agrees at 8 bases. With V trimmed by 1 base and J by 4 bases, 5 bases remained unmatched. Germline values: CDR1 SGHVS, CDR2 FQNEAQ. CDR3 size: 15 residues. This CDR3 is CASSLDGRGGETQYF. CDR3 in DNA: TGTGCCAGCAGCTTAGATGGCCGGGGGGGAGAGACCCAGTACTTC. Variable domain in full (rest from reference TRBV7-8 and TRBJ2-5): GAGVSQSPRYKVAKRGQDVALRCDPISGHVSLFWYQQALGQGPEFLTYFQNEAQLDKSGLPSDRFFAERPEGSVSTLKIQRTQQEDSAVYLCASSLDGRGGETQYFGPGTRLLVL.